This TCR beta chain was identified during a study of shared clonotypes between healthy human individuals. As to this clone: This CDR3 is also generated by other DNA sequences in the sample.

The germline CDR1 and CDR2 sequences are WNHNN and SYGVQD (reference sequence). This CDR3 comprises 15 residues. V shed 6 bases, J shed 6 bases, and the junction held 12 bases outside the gene matches. This was a deep-level run. Produced via immunoSEQ multiplex PCR; TCRdb's table is partial and in-frame only. The data contain roughly 510,000 clones, almost 80% of them singletons. The clonotype was recovered from a woman in her 40s in good health. Some clones in this sample may be carry-over from other donors' samples. The sequencing sample was made of PBMCs. The rearrangement uses TRBV10-1 and TRBJ2-7; 9 bases are a match to TRBD1. CDR3 in DNA: TGCGCCAGCAGATGCCGGGACAGGGAGTTCTGCGAGCAGTACTTC. As protein: CASRCRDREFCEQYF.